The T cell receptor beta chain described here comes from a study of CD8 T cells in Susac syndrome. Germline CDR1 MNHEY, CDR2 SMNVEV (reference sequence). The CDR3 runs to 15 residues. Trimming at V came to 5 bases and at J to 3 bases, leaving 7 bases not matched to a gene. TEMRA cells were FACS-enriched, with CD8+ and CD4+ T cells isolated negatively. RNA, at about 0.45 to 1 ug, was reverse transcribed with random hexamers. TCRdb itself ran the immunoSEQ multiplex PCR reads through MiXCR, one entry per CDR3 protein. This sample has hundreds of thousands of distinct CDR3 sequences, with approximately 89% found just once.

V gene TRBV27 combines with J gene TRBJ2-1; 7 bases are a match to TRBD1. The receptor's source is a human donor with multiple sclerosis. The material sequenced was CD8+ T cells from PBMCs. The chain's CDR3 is CASSLQGMIYNEQFF. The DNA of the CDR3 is TGTGCCAGCAGTCTACAGGGGATGATCTACAATGAGCAGTTCTTC.